This T cell receptor (beta chain) was obtained from a study of cytomegalovirus exposure and HLA in healthy donors. Primers: 60 Vbeta forward and 13 Jbeta reverse. Libraries were prepared by immunoSEQ multiplex PCR; TCRdb keeps only in-frame clonotypes and omits some of them. Among 150,000 to 200,000 clones listed, around 72% were seen once. Of note for this clone: Its specificity is not known.

General study results and limits: Per published accounts, TCR beta sequences correctly predicted the HLA-A and HLA-B alleles of most subjects.

Trimming removed 8 bases from V and 0 bases from J, with 8 bases in between. CDR3 length: 13 residues. Looked up from germline, CDR1 is MNHEY and CDR2 is SMNVEV (reference sequence). This clonotype originated in a middle-aged man in good health and CMV-seropositive. V usage is TRBV27 and J usage is TRBJ1-3, with no clear D. Sequencing used PBMCs. This CDR3 is CASGLNSGNTIYF. Written as DNA, the CDR3 is TGTGCCAGCGGACTGAACTCTGGAAACACCATATATTTT.